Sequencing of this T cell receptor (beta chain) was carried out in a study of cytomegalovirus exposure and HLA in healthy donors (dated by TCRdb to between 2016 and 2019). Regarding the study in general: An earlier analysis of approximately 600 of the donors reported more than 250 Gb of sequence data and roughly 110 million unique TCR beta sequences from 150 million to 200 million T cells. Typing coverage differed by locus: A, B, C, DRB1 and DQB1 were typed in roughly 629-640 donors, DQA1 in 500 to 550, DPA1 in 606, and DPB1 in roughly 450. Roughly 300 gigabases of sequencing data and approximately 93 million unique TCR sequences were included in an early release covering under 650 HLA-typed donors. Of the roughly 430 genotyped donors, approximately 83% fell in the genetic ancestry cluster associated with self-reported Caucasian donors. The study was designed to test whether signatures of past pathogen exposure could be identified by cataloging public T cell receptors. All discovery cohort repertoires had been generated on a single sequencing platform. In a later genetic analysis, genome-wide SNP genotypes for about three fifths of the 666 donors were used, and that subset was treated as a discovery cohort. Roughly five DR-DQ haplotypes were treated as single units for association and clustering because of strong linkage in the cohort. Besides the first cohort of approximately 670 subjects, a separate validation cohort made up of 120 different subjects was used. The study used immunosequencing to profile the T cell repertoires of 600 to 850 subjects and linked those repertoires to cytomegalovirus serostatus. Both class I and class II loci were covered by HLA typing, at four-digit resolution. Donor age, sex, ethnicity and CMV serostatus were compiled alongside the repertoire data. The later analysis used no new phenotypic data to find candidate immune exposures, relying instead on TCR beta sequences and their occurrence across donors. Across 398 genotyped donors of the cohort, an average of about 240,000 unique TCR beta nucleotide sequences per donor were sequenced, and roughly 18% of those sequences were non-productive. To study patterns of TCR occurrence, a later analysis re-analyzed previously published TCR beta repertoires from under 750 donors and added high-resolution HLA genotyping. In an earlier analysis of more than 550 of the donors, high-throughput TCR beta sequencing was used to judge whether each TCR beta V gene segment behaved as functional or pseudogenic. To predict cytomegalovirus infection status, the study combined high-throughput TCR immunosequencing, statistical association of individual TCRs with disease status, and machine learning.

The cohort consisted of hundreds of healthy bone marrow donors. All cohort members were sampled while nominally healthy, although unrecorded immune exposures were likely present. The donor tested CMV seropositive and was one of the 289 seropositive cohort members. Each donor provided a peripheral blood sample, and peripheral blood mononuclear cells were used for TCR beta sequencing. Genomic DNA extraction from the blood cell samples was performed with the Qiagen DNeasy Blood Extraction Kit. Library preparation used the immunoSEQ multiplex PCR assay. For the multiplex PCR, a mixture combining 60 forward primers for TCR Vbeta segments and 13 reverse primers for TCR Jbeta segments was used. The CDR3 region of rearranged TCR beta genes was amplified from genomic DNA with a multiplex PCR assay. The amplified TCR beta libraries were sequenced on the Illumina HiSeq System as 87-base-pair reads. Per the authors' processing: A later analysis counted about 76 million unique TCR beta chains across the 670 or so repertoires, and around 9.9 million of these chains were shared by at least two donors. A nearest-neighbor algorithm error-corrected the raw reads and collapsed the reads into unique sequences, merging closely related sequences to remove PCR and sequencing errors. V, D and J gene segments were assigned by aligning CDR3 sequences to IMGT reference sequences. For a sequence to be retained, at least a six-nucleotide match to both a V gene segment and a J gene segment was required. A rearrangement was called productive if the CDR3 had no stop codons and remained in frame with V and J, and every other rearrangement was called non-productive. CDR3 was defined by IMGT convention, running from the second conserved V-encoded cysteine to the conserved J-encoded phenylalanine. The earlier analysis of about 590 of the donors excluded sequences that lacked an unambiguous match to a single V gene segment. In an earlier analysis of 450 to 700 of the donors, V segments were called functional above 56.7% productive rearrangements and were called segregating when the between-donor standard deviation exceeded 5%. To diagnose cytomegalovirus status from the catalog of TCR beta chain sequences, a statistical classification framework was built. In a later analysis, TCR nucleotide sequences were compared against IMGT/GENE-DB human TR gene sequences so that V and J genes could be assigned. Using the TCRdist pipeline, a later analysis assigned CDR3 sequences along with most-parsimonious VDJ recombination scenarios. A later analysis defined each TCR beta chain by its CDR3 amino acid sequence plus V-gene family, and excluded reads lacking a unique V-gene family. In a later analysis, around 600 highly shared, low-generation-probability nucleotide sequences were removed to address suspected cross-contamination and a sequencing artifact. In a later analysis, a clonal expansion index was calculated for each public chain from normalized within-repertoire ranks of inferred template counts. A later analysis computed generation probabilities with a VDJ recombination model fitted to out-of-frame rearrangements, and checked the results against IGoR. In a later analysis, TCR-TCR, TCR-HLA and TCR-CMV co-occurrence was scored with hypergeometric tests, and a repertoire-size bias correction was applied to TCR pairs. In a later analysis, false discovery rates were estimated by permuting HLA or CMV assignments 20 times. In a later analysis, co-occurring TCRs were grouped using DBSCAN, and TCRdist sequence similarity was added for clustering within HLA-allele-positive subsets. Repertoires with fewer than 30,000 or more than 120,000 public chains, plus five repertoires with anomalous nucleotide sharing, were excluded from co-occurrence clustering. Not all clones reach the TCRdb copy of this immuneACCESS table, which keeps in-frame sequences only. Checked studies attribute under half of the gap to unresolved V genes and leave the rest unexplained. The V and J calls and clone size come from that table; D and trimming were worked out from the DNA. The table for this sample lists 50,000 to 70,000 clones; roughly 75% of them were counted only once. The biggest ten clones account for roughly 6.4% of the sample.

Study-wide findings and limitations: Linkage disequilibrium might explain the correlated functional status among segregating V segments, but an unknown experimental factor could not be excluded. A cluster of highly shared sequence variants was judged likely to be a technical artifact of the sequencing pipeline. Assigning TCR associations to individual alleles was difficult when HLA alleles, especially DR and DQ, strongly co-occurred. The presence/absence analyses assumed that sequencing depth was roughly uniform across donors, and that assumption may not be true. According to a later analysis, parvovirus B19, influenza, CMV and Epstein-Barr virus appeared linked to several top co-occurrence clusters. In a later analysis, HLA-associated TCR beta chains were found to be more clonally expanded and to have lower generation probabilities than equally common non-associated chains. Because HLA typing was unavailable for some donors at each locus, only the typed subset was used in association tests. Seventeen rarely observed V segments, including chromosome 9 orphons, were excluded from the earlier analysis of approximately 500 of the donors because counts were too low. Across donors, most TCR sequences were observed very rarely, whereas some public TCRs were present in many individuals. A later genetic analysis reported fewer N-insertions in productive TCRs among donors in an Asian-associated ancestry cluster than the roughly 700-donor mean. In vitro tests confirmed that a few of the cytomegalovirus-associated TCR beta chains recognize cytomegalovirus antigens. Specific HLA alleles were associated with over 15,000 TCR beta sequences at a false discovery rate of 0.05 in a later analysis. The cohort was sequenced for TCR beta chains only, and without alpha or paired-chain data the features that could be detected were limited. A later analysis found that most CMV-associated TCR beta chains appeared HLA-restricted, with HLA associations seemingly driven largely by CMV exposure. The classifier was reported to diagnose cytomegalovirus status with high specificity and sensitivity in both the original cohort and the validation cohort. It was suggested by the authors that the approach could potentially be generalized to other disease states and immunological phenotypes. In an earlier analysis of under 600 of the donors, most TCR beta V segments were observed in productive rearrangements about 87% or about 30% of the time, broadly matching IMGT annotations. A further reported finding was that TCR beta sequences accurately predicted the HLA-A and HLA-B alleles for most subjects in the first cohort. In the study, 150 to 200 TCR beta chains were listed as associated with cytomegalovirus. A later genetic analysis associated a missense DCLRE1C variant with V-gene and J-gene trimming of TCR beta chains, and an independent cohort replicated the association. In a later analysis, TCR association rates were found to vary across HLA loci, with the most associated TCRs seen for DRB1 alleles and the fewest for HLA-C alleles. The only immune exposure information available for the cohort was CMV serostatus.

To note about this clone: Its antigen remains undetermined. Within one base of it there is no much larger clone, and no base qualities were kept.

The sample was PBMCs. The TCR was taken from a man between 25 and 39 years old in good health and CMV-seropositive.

Read as DNA, the sequence is TGCGCCAGCAGCCAAGCTAGAGGTGGGGCAACAGATACGCAGTATTTT. This yields the protein CASSQARGGATDTQYF. The chain joins TRBV4-3 to TRBJ2-3, with TRBD1 tentatively as D gene (5 bases match). The CDR3 numbers 16 residues from cysteine through phenylalanine. The CDR3 DNA has 48 bases and is translated from base 1. Per the germline V gene, LGHNA is the CDR1 and YSLEER is the CDR2. V is clipped by 1 base and J by 3 bases, and the sequence between their germline boundaries is 14 bases long.